One TCR beta chain is described in this entry. What this receptor recognizes is not known. No per-base quality is available; no much larger clone lies one base away. The immunoSEQ Assay, a bias-controlled multiplex PCR, was used to amplify TCRbeta CDR3 regions from genomic DNA. The authors' pipeline ran thus. Nucleated cell counts per sample were estimated from amplification of reference gene primers within the assay. To quantify the absolute abundance of each unique TCRbeta CDR3 rearrangement, sequence reads were collapsed and filtered. For each sample, productive Simpson clonality was calculated as the square root of Simpson's diversity index over productive rearrangements. The clones in this table, taken by TCRdb from immuneACCESS, are in-frame only. Not every clone is retained; where verified, under half of the shortfall comes from an unresolved V gene, and the cause of the rest is unknown. The V and J calls and clone size are taken from that table; D and trimming were inferred from the DNA. The sample table records roughly 400,000 clones; around 87% of these occur just once. The ten largest make up under 3% of the sample.

These data are taken from a study of blood T cell repertoires in COVID-19 (dated by TCRdb to about 2020). As for the study more broadly: Samples from collaborators originated in the United States, Italy and Spain and spanned both the acute and convalescent phases of COVID-19. The prospective study material was composed of cDNA or gDNA derived from T cells, B-cell-depleted T cells, or PBMCs. Subjects who had been exposed to COVID-19, were actively infected with it, or had recovered from it provided the deeply sampled blood TCRbeta repertoires that made up the dataset. The repertoires were released in a freely available public database meant as a resource for research on the immune response to SARS-CoV-2. Samples came from the ongoing ImmuneRACE study (first 160 participants) plus 1,254 subjects from 6 global collaborators. Sample metadata almost always included a de-identified subject ID, COVID-19 status, age in years and sex. HLA class I and class II types, where available, came from metadata supplied by the sample provider rather than from assay-based typing.

Broad study findings and their caveats: Clinical and demographic metadata were provided uncurated, with the amount varying by source and participant.

One collaborating source in Seattle enrolled patients while the patients were actively infected and followed the patients over time throughout the course of disease. Whole blood was collected in K2EDTA tubes by collaborating institutions according to the institutions' own protocols. For TCRbeta analysis, collaborators shipped samples as frozen whole blood, isolated PBMCs, or DNA extracted from either of those sample types. The CDR3, from cysteine to phenylalanine, totals 17 residues. Kept here is only the CDR3 DNA, which spans 51 bases and is read in frame from base 1. CDR1 and CDR2 (LNHNV, YYDKDF) derive from the germline V gene (reference sequence). From V the trimming removes 4 bases and from J it removes 5 bases, while the gene matches leave 10 bases of the junction unaccounted for.

The material sequenced was peripheral blood. This receptor was taken from a woman aged 60-70 years with COVID-19, enrolled during active disease. In this chain, TRBV15 is recombined with TRBJ2-1, with 11 central nucleotides matching TRBD1. The CDR3 protein: CATSTAGQGARDNEQFF. Read as DNA, the sequence is TGTGCCACCAGCACCGCAGGACAGGGGGCGCGAGACAATGAGCAGTTCTTC. Where the CDR3 stops, the reference TRBV15 and TRBJ2-1 genes take over; the full variable domain is DAMVIQNPRYQVTQFGKPVTLSCSQTLNHNVMYWYQQKSSQAPKLLFHYYDKDFNNEADTPDNFQSRRPNTSFCFLDIRSPGLGDTAMYLCATSTAGQGARDNEQFFGPGTRLTVL.